The T cell receptor (beta chain) described here comes from a study of neoadjuvant anti-PD-1 for oral cavity cancer. Specified time point: after neoadjuvant nivolumab, at surgical resection. The germline gives CDR1 LNHDA, CDR2 SQIVND (reference sequence). The length of the CDR3 is 15 residues. Trimming took off 2 bases at V and 2 bases at J, with 12 bases between the two ends. The table came from immunoSEQ multiplex PCR; TCRdb's copy has only in-frame clones and leaves some out. The sample has about 68,000 clones, approximately 81% seen once; the top ten hold 3% to 3.5%. This clonotype originated in a person between 40 and 85 years old with oral cavity squamous cell carcinoma. This chain links TRBV19 with TRBJ1-2; D is ambiguous. The specimen was PBMCs, collected after nivolumab (anti-PD-1) treatment. For the CDR3, the DNA is TGTGCCAGTAGTATAAACGGGAACATCAACTATGGCTACACCTTC. It is translated as CASSINGNINYGYTF.